This T cell receptor beta chain was obtained from a study of blood T cell repertoires in COVID-19. Sequencing used immunoSEQ multiplex PCR; TCRdb keeps in-frame clones, though not all of them. The sample has a few hundred thousand clones, 88% seen once; the top ten hold around 0.8%. Source material: peripheral blood. The receptor comes from a woman aged 30 to 39 with acute or convalescent COVID-19.

In nucleotides, the CDR3 is TGTGCCAGCAGCGGGAGGTCGGGGACGCAGTATTTT. It encodes CASSGRSGTQYF. J is TRBJ2-3 and V is TRBV11-3; maybe TRBD2 (6 bases). Trimming removed 5 bases from V and 9 bases from J, with 12 bases in between. CDR3 length: 12 residues. CDR1 and CDR2 from the germline V gene are SGHNT and YENEEA.